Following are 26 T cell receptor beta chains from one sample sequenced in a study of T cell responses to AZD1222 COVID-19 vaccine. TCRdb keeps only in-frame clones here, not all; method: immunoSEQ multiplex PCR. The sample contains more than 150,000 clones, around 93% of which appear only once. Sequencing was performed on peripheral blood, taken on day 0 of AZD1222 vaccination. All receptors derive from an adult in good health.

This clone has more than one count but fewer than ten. The CDR3 sequence: CASRGGDEQFF. The CDR3 DNA sequence: TGTGCTAGTCGGGGAGGGGATGAGCAGTTCTTC. This chain links TRBV12-5 with TRBJ2-1; TRBD2 agrees at 7 bases. Per the germline V gene, CDR1 is LGHNT and CDR2 is FRNRAP. The CDR3 contains 11 residues. Trimming removed 8 bases from V and 8 bases from J; junction bases left unmatched: 3.

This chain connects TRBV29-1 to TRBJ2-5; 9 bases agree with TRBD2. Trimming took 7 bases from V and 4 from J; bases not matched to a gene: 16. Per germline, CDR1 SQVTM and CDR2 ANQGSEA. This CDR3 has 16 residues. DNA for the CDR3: TGCAGCGCGAGGGGGTTAGCGGGAGAAGTGGGAGAGACCCAGTACTTC. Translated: CSARGLAGEVGETQYF.

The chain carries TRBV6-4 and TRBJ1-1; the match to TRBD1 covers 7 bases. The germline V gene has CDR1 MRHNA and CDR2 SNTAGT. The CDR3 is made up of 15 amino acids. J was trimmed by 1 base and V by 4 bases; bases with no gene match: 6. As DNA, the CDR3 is TGTGCCAGCAGTGCCGAAGGGGGCTGGAACACTGAAGCTTTCTTT. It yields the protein CASSAEGGWNTEAFF.

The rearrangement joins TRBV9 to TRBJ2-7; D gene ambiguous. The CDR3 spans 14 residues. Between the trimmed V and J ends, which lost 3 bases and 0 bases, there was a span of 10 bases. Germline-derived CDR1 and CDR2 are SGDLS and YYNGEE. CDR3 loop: CASSDGPYSYEQYF. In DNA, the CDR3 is TGTGCCAGCAGCGATGGGCCTTACTCCTACGAGCAGTACTTC.

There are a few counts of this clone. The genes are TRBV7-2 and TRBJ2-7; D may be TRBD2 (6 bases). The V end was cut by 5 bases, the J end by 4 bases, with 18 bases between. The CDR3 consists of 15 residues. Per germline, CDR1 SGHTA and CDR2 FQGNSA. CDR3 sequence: CASSPSGGLTYEQYF. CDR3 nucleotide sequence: TGTGCCAGCAGCCCCTCCGGAGGGTTAACGTACGAGCAGTACTTC.

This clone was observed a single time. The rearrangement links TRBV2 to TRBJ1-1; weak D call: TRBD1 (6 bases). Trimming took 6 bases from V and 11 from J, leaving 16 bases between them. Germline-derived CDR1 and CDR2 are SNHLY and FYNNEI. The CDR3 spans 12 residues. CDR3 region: CASRVRGQRAFF. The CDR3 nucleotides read TGTGCCAGCAGAGTCAGGGGCCAGAGGGCTTTCTTT.

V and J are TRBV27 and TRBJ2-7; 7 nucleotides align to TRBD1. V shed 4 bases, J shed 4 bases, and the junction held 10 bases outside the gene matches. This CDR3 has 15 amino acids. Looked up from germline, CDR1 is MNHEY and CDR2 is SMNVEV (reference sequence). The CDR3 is CASSSYRDRGYEQYF. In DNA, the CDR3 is TGTGCCAGCAGTTCCTACCGGGACAGAGGGTACGAGCAGTACTTC.

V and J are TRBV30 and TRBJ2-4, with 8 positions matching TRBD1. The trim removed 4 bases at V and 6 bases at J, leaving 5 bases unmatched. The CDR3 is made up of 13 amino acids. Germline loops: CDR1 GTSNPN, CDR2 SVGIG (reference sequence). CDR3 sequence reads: CAWTRGQGNIQYF. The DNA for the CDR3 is TGTGCCTGGACGCGCGGACAGGGAAACATTCAGTACTTC.

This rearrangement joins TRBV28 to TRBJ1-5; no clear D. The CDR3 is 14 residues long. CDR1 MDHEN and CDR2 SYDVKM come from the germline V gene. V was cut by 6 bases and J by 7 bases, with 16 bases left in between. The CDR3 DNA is TGTGCCAGCAGCATGGAGAATTCGGGCCAGCCCCAGCATTTT. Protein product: CASSMENSGQPQHF.

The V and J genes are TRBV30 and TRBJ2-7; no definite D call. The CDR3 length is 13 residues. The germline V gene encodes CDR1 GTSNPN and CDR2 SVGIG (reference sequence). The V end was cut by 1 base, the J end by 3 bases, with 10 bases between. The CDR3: CAWSDGADYEQYF. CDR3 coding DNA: TGTGCCTGGAGTGACGGAGCCGACTACGAGCAGTACTTC.

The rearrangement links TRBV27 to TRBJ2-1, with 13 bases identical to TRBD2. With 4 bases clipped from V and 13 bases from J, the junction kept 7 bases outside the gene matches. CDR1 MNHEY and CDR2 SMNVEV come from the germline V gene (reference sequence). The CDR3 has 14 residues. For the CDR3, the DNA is TGTGCCAGCAGTTCCCGGACTAGCGGGAGTCTTCAGTTCTTC. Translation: CASSSRTSGSLQFF.

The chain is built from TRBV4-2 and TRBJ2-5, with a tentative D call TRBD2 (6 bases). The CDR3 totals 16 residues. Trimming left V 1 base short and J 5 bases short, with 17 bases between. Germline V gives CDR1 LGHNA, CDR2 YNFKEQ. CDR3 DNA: TGTGCCAGCAGCCAAGTCGCGGACGGGGGTGGGGAGACCCAGTACTTC. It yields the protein CASSQVADGGGETQYF.

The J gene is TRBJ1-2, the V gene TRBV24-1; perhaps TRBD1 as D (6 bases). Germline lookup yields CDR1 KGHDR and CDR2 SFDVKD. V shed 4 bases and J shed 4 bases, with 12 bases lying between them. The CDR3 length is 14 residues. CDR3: CATSENRVPYGYTF. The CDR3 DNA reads TGTGCCACCAGTGAGAACAGGGTTCCCTATGGCTACACCTTC.

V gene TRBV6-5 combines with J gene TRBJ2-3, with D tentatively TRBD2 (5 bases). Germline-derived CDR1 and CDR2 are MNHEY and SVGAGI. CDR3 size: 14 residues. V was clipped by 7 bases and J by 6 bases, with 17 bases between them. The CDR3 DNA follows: TGTGCCAGCACCCTCCCTGGGAGATTCGATACGCAGTATTTT. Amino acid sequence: CASTLPGRFDTQYF.

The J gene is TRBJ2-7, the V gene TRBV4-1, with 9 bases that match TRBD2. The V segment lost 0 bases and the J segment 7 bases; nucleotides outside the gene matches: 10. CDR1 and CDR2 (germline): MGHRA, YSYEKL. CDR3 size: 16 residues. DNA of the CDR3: TGCGCCAGCAGCCAAGATCTTGCGGGAGGGCCGAGGGAGCAGTACTTC. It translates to CASSQDLAGGPREQYF.

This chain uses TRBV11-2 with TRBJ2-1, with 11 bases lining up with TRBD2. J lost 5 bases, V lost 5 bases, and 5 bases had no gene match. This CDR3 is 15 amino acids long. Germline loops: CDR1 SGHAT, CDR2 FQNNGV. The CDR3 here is CASSTLTSGNNEQFF. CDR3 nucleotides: TGTGCCAGCAGCACCCTGACTAGCGGGAACAATGAGCAGTTCTTC.

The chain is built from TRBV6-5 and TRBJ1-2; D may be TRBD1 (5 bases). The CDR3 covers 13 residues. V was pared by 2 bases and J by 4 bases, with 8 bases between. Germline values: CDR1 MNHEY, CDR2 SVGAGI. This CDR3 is CASSYDSAYGYTF. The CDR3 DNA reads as TGTGCCAGCAGTTACGACAGCGCCTATGGCTACACCTTC.

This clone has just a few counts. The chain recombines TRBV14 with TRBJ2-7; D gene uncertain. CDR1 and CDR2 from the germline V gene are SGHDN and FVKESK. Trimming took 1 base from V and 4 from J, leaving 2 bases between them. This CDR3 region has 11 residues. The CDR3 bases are TGTGCCAGCAGCCAAGTTTACGAGCAGTACTTC. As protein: CASSQVYEQYF.

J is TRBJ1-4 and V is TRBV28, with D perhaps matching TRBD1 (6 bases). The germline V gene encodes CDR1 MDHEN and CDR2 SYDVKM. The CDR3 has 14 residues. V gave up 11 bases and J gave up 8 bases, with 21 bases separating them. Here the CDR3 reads CAATLGGAGEKLFF. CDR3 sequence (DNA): TGTGCCGCCACGTTGGGGGGCGCGGGGGAAAAACTGTTTTTT.

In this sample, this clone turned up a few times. The CDR3 loop is CASSRLSRGYNEQFF. DNA of the CDR3: TGCGCCAGCAGCCGCCTTTCCCGGGGCTACAATGAGCAGTTCTTC. This chain connects TRBV4-1 to TRBJ2-1; D possibly corresponds to TRBD2 (5 bases). The germline V gene encodes CDR1 MGHRA and CDR2 YSYEKL. V was shortened by 4 bases and J by 3 bases, with 13 bases between the two germline ends. The CDR3 totals 15 residues.

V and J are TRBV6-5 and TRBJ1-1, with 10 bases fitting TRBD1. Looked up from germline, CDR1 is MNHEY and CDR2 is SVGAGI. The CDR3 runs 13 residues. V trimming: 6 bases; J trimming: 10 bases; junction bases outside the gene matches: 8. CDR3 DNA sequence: TGTGCCAGCAGAAAGACGGGACAGGGGAGAGCTTTCTTT. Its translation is CASRKTGQGRAFF.

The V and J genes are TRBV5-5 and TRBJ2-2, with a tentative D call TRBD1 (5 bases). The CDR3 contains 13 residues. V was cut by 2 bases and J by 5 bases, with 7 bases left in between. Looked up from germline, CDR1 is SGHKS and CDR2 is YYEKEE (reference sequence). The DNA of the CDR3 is TGTGCCAGCAGCTTAACAGGAACCGGGGAGCTGTTTTTT. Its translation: CASSLTGTGELFF.

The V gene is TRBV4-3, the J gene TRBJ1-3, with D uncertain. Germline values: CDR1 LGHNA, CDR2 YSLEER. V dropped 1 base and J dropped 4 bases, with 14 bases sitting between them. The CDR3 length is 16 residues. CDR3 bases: TGCGCCAGCAGCCAAGGAGTGTCTCTAGGAGGAAACACCATATATTTT. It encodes CASSQGVSLGGNTIYF.

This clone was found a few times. CDR3 sequence (DNA): TGTGCCAGCAGTGACACGGGGCGGGCGGATGAGCAGTTCTTC. Translating gives CASSDTGRADEQFF. V usage is TRBV28 and J usage is TRBJ2-1; the D call may be TRBD1 or TRBD2 (5 bases each). Deletions cut 5 bases from V and 8 bases from J, with 16 bases between. The CDR3 consists of 14 residues. From germline, CDR1 is MDHEN and CDR2 SYDVKM. Together with reference TRBV28 and TRBJ2-1, the CDR3 gives the full variable domain: DVKVTQSSRYLVKRTGEKVFLECVQDMDHENMFWYRQDPGLGLRLIYFSYDVKMKEKGDIPEGYSVSREKKERFSLILESASTNQTSMYLCASSDTGRADEQFFGPGTRLTVL.

Written as DNA, the CDR3 is TGTGCCAGTAGGCCGGGACAGGAAATCAACTCCTACGAGCAGTACTTC. Its protein is CASRPGQEINSYEQYF. This chain links TRBV19 with TRBJ2-7; 8 positions match TRBD1. Trimming cost V 6 bases and J 0 bases; bases outside gene matches: 10. CDR3 length: 16 residues. Germline lookup yields CDR1 LNHDA and CDR2 SQIVND (reference sequence).

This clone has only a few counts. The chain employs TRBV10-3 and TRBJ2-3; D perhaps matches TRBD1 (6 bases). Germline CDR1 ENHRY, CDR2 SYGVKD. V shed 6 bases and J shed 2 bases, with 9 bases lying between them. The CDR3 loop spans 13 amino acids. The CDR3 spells CAIRDRITDTQYF. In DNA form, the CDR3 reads TGTGCCATCAGGGACAGAATCACAGATACGCAGTATTTT.